One T cell receptor (beta chain) is described in this entry. Its antigen is currently unknown. TCRdb's table, derived via immunoSEQ multiplex PCR, lists solely in-frame clones and lacks some. The data hold some 150,000 clones, with around 90% observed a single time. These data are taken from a study of T cell responses to AZD1222 COVID-19 vaccine. General observations from the study: White British ancestry dominated among donors, who included more females, and clonal diversity was possibly underestimated.

The specimen was peripheral blood, collected 28 days after the second dose of the MenACWY control vaccine. The source of this sequence is an adult who received the MenACWY meningococcal vaccine as a control.

CDR3 amino acids: CASRDGAGELFF. The DNA of the CDR3 is TGTGCCAGCAGGGACGGAGCCGGGGAGCTGTTTTTT. V gene TRBV6-5 combines with J gene TRBJ2-2; D is unclear. The CDR3 extends over 12 amino acids. Germline loops: CDR1 MNHEY, CDR2 SVGAGI. Trimming left V 6 bases short and J 6 bases short, with 8 bases between.